Listed below are T cell receptor beta chains from one sample, sequenced in a study of blood T cell repertoires in COVID-19. Profiling relied on immunoSEQ multiplex PCR, and the TCRdb table lists in-frame clones only, not all of them. Among 350,000 to 400,000 clones listed, almost 90% were seen once. Sequencing was performed on peripheral blood. These receptors came from a man between 18 and 29 years old with active or convalescent COVID-19. The CDR3 runs from the conserved cysteine through the conserved F or W. The D gene is left open where the match is weak. Clone size is stated in some rows and not others, as once, few, many or a class when expanded.

D: .; J: TRBJ1-1; V: TRBV5-1; size: once; DNA: TGCGCCAGCAGCTTGACAGGGCTAACTGAAGCTTTCTTT; CDR3: CASSLTGLTEAFF
D: TRBD1; J: TRBJ1-4; V: TRBV19; size: .; DNA: TGTGCCAGTAGAATTCAGGGGGCCGCAACTAATGAAAAACTGTTTTTT; CDR3: CASRIQGAATNEKLFF
D: TRBD1; J: TRBJ2-2; V: TRBV9; size: .; DNA: TGTGCCAGCAGCGACACAGGGGATACCGGGGAGCTGTTTTTT; CDR3: CASSDTGDTGELFF
D: TRBD1; J: TRBJ2-7; V: TRBV27; size: .; DNA: TGTGCCAGCAGTTTATCGACAGGGGGCTTCTACGAGCAGTACTTC; CDR3: CASSLSTGGFYEQYF
D: .; J: TRBJ2-5; V: TRBV27; size: .; DNA: TGTGCCAGCAAGCCACTTGGAGGGAAGACCCAGTACTTC; CDR3: CASKPLGGKTQYF
D: .; J: TRBJ1-2; V: TRBV7-2; size: .; DNA: TGTGCCAGCAGCTTAGATAAACCGACAGGTCCCTACTATGGCTACACCTTC; CDR3: CASSLDKPTGPYYGYTF
D: .; J: TRBJ2-5; V: TRBV20-1; size: .; DNA: TGCAGTGCTAAAAGGGGAGAGACCCAGTACTTC; CDR3: CSAKRGETQYF
D: .; J: TRBJ1-2; V: TRBV4-3; size: .; DNA: TGCGCCAGCAGCCCCGAGCCCCTGTATGGCTACACCTTC; CDR3: CASSPEPLYGYTF
D: TRBD1; J: TRBJ1-2; V: TRBV7-3; size: .; DNA: TGTGCCAGCAGCCTCGGACAGGGCCTCGGAGGCTACACCTTC; CDR3: CASSLGQGLGGYTF
D: .; J: TRBJ2-7; V: TRBV12-3/TRBV12-4; size: .; DNA: TGTGCCAGCAGTAAAACCGGCTACGAGCAGTACTTC; CDR3: CASSKTGYEQYF
D: .; J: TRBJ1-2; V: TRBV11-2; size: .; DNA: TGTGCCAGCAGCTTAGGGAGGGTCGGTAACTATGGCTACACCTTC; CDR3: CASSLGRVGNYGYTF
D: .; J: TRBJ2-7; V: TRBV27; size: .; DNA: TGTGCCAGCAGTTTATCCAAGCGGATCTACGAGCAGTACTTC; CDR3: CASSLSKRIYEQYF
D: .; J: TRBJ2-5; V: TRBV7-9; size: .; DNA: TGTGCCAGCAGCGGTAGTGGACAGCCCTTCCGGTCCCAGTACTTC; CDR3: CASSGSGQPFRSQYF
D: .; J: TRBJ1-4; V: TRBV20-1; size: .; DNA: TGCAGTGCTAGAACAGTAGAAAAACTGTTTTTT; CDR3: CSARTVEKLFF
D: .; J: TRBJ2-1; V: TRBV4-2; size: .; DNA: TGTGCCAGCAGCCAACAGGGAAGCGATGAGCAGTTCTTC; CDR3: CASSQQGSDEQFF
D: TRBD2; J: TRBJ2-2; V: TRBV10-3; size: .; DNA: TGTGCCATCAGTGCTAGCGGGAGGGCCGACACCGGGGAGCTGTTTTTT; CDR3: CAISASGRADTGELFF
D: TRBD1; J: TRBJ2-1; V: TRBV9; size: .; DNA: TGTGCCAGCAGCTTGGGACAGTTCTCCTACAATGAGCAGTTCTTC; CDR3: CASSLGQFSYNEQFF
D: .; J: TRBJ2-7; V: TRBV4-2; size: .; DNA: TGTGCCAGCAGCCAAGAAGTGCGGGCGCACGAGCAGTACTTC; CDR3: CASSQEVRAHEQYF
D: .; J: TRBJ1-1; V: TRBV4-1; size: .; DNA: TGCGCCAGCAGCCCCCGCTATCTCTCTCCATCGGGCACTGAAGCTTTCTTT; CDR3: CASSPRYLSPSGTEAFF
D: .; J: TRBJ1-1; V: TRBV19; size: .; DNA: TGTGCCAGTAGTATAAAAGGGGGAAACACTGAAGCTTTCTTT; CDR3: CASSIKGGNTEAFF
D: TRBD1; J: TRBJ1-1; V: TRBV7-9; size: .; DNA: TGTGCCAGCAGCACAGGGGGCTCAGCTTTCTTT; CDR3: CASSTGGSAFF
D: TRBD1; J: TRBJ1-4; V: TRBV19; size: .; DNA: TGTGCCAGTAGTATAGTGGACAGGGTTAATGAAAAACTGTTTTTT; CDR3: CASSIVDRVNEKLFF
D: .; J: TRBJ1-5; V: TRBV20-1; size: .; DNA: TGCAGTGCTAGTAATCGGGGGGAACCTTATAGCAATCAGCCCCAGCATTTT; CDR3: CSASNRGEPYSNQPQHF
D: TRBD2; J: TRBJ2-7; V: TRBV19; size: .; DNA: TGTGCCAGTAGTGGGGTTGGGGCGGGGGTTTCCTACGAGCAGTACTTC; CDR3: CASSGVGAGVSYEQYF
D: .; J: TRBJ1-3; V: TRBV27; size: .; DNA: TGTGCCACACGCTCGACAAACGGAAACACCATATATTTT; CDR3: CATRSTNGNTIYF
D: .; J: TRBJ2-2; V: TRBV7-3; size: .; DNA: TGTGCCAGCAGCTTAAGACCGGGGACATCGAACACCGGGGAGCTGTTTTTT; CDR3: CASSLRPGTSNTGELFF
D: TRBD2; J: TRBJ2-5; V: TRBV5-1; size: .; DNA: TGCGCCAGCAGCCCCGCGAGCGGGAAAGAGACCCAGTACTTC; CDR3: CASSPASGKETQYF
D: .; J: TRBJ2-7; V: TRBV7-9; size: .; DNA: TGTGCCAGCAGCACCCAGGGGTTCGGCTACGAGCAGTACTTC; CDR3: CASSTQGFGYEQYF
D: TRBD1; J: TRBJ1-4; V: TRBV4-3; size: many; DNA: TGCGCCAGCAGCCTAAAGGACAGGGGGAATGAAAAACTGTTTTTT; CDR3: CASSLKDRGNEKLFF
D: TRBD1; J: TRBJ2-7; V: TRBV13; size: .; DNA: TGTGCCAGCAGCTTAGGCCGGAGGTCAGGGGGCAATTACGAGCAGTACTTC; CDR3: CASSLGRRSGGNYEQYF
D: TRBD1; J: TRBJ1-5; V: TRBV13; size: once; DNA: TGTGCCAGCAGCCGCCGAGAAGGACAGGGTAATCAGCCCCAGCATTTT; CDR3: CASSRREGQGNQPQHF
D: .; J: TRBJ2-7; V: TRBV5-1; size: .; DNA: TGCGCCAGCAGGTCGGGAACAACGGCGGTCACCTACGAGCAGTACTTC; CDR3: CASRSGTTAVTYEQYF
D: .; J: TRBJ2-5; V: TRBV28; size: once; DNA: TGTGCCAGCAGTGGGGGGATAGAAGAGACCCAGTACTTC; CDR3: CASSGGIEETQYF
D: .; J: TRBJ1-6; V: TRBV7-2; size: once; DNA: TGTGCCAGCAGCTCACCGGCCGAGGGAAATTCACCCCTCCACTTT; CDR3: CASSSPAEGNSPLHF
D: .; J: TRBJ1-1; V: TRBV6-6; size: once; DNA: TGTGCCAGCAGTTCCCCCTACGACACTGAAGCTTTCTTT; CDR3: CASSSPYDTEAFF
D: .; J: TRBJ1-6; V: TRBV7-6; size: .; DNA: TGTGCCAGCAGCCCTCAGGGGAATTCACCCCTCCACTTT; CDR3: CASSPQGNSPLHF
D: TRBD2; J: TRBJ2-1; V: TRBV4-1; size: .; DNA: TGCGCCAGCAGCCAAGTACGACTAGCGGAGTACAATGAGCAGTTCTTC; CDR3: CASSQVRLAEYNEQFF